These T cell receptor beta chains were read from a single sample in a study of identical twins. A single record per CDR3 protein comes from TCRdb applying MiXCR to the 5' RACE reads. The sample lists approximately 550,000 distinct CDR3 sequences; around 22% were seen once. A further study also used this sample, focusing on yellow fever vaccine responses in identical twins.

Sample: CD4+ T cells sorted from blood. The receptor source for this set is a young woman in good health. CDR3s include the opening cysteine and the closing phenylalanine or tryptophan. Fields, in order: J gene, D gene, V gene, clone size, CDR3 protein, CDR3 DNA. The D gene is left open where the match is weak. Not all rows give a size; the values are once, few, many and, for expanded clones, a class.

j_gene: TRBJ2-6
d_gene: -
v_gene: TRBV29-1
abundance: -
CDR3aa: CSVEGQGTGANVLTF
CDR3nt: TGCAGCGTTGAAGGGCAGGGTACTGGGGCCAACGTCCTGACTTTC

j_gene: TRBJ1-2
d_gene: -
v_gene: TRBV6-1
abundance: -
CDR3aa: CASSDRPPHYGYTF
CDR3nt: TGTGCCAGCAGTGACAGGCCACCCCACTATGGCTACACCTTC

j_gene: TRBJ2-4
d_gene: -
v_gene: TRBV20-1
abundance: -
CDR3aa: CSARDRGLQKSIQYF
CDR3nt: TGCAGTGCTAGAGACAGGGGCCTCCAAAAAAGCATTCAGTACTTC

j_gene: TRBJ1-1
d_gene: -
v_gene: TRBV12-3/TRBV12-4
abundance: many
CDR3aa: CASSLHGNTEAFF
CDR3nt: TGTGCCAGCAGTTTACATGGGAACACTGAAGCTTTCTTT

j_gene: TRBJ2-3
d_gene: TRBD1
v_gene: TRBV9
abundance: few
CDR3aa: CASTAVPTGASGTDTQYF
CDR3nt: TGTGCCAGCACCGCAGTCCCCACAGGGGCCAGCGGCACAGATACGCAGTATTTT

j_gene: TRBJ2-1
d_gene: -
v_gene: TRBV5-1
abundance: -
CDR3aa: CASSALPIYGENEQFF
CDR3nt: TGCGCCAGCAGCGCACTCCCGATTTATGGAGAGAATGAGCAGTTCTTC

j_gene: TRBJ2-3
d_gene: TRBD1
v_gene: TRBV3-1
abundance: -
CDR3aa: CASSETGTGRTDTQYF
CDR3nt: TGTGCCAGCAGCGAGACCGGGACAGGCCGCACAGATACGCAGTATTTT

j_gene: TRBJ1-2
d_gene: -
v_gene: TRBV6-1
abundance: few
CDR3aa: CASSRTSNYGYTF
CDR3nt: TGTGCCAGCAGCAGGACATCAAACTATGGCTACACCTTC

j_gene: TRBJ2-7
d_gene: TRBD2
v_gene: TRBV7-9
abundance: few
CDR3aa: CASSLGLAVTSYEQYF
CDR3nt: TGTGCCAGCAGCTTAGGACTAGCGGTAACTTCCTACGAGCAGTACTTC

j_gene: TRBJ1-1
d_gene: -
v_gene: TRBV7-9
abundance: few
CDR3aa: CASHRVTEAFF
CDR3nt: TGTGCCAGTCACAGGGTCACTGAAGCTTTCTTT

j_gene: TRBJ2-7
d_gene: TRBD1
v_gene: TRBV29-1
abundance: few
CDR3aa: CSVATPNRDRYTYEQYF
CDR3nt: TGCAGCGTCGCAACCCCTAACCGGGACAGGTATACCTACGAGCAGTACTTC

j_gene: TRBJ2-1
d_gene: -
v_gene: TRBV1
abundance: few
CDR3aa: CTSSQRGLAGRDEQFF
CDR3nt: TGCACCAGCAGCCAAAGGGGACTAGCGGGGAGGGATGAGCAGTTCTTC

j_gene: TRBJ2-7
d_gene: TRBD2
v_gene: TRBV10-3
abundance: few
CDR3aa: CAISESGLAGRWYEQYF
CDR3nt: TGTGCCATCAGTGAGTCGGGACTAGCGGGAAGGTGGTACGAGCAGTACTTC

j_gene: TRBJ2-1
d_gene: -
v_gene: TRBV25-1
abundance: few
CDR3aa: CASSSTGLEVSSYNEQFF
CDR3nt: TGTGCCAGCAGTTCGACAGGACTCGAGGTTAGCTCCTACAATGAGCAGTTCTTC